What follows are 11 T cell receptor beta chains derived from one specimen sequenced in a study of CD8+ T cells in alopecia areata. Treatment reported: oral pan-JAK inhibitor, 5-10 mg twice daily. As the sequencing template, cDNA was produced by extracting RNA and reverse transcribing it. The data were produced by immunoSEQ multiplex PCR, yet TCRdb's version contains in-frame clones alone and is incomplete. The sample consists of over 200,000 clones, 50% to 75% of them appearing once. The source was CD4+ T cells sorted from blood, collected at week 4, from a patient treated with tofacitinib. Every receptor here comes from a human donor with alopecia areata.

The chain recombines TRBV5-1 with TRBJ2-3; possibly TRBD1 for D (6 bases). Germline V gene data show CDR1 as SGHRS and CDR2 as YFSETQ. V shed 4 bases and J shed 1 base, with 13 bases lying between them. This CDR3 is built from 15 residues. CDR3 loop: CASSLTGWGTDTQYF. In nucleotides, the CDR3 is TGCGCCAGCAGCCTGACAGGATGGGGCACAGATACGCAGTATTTT.

The V call is TRBV5-6, the J call TRBJ2-1, with D perhaps matching TRBD1 or TRBD2 (5 bases each). With 4 bases removed from V and 8 bases from J, the gap between germline ends came to 19 bases. This CDR3 spans 15 amino acids. Germline values: CDR1 SGHDT, CDR2 YYEEEE. The CDR3 nucleotides are TGTGCCAGCAGCGCTGGTATGGGGAGAGGGGATGAGCAGTTCTTC. Amino acids: CASSAGMGRGDEQFF.

The chain is built from TRBV29-1 and TRBJ2-3; maybe TRBD1 (6 bases). Trimming took 2 bases from V and 5 from J, leaving 17 bases between them. The length of the CDR3 is 15 residues. Germline V gene lookup returns CDR1 SQVTM and CDR2 ANQGSEA. CDR3 sequence reads: CSVEQGPLLLDTQYF. The DNA for the CDR3 is TGCAGCGTTGAACAGGGGCCGCTTCTTTTAGATACGCAGTATTTT.

The rearrangement uses TRBV29-1 and TRBJ1-1; 7 nucleotides align to TRBD1. With V trimmed by 7 bases and J by 4 bases, 9 bases remained unmatched. CDR1 and CDR2 from the germline V gene are SQVTM and ANQGSEA. The CDR3 length is 13 residues. This CDR3 reads CSATTQGGTEAFF. CDR3 nucleotide sequence: TGCAGCGCTACTACTCAGGGGGGCACTGAAGCTTTCTTT.

In its sample, this clone was seen a few times. The chain couples TRBV4-2 to TRBJ2-3, with 12 bases aligning to TRBD2. V trimming: 1 base; J trimming: 0 bases; junction bases outside the gene matches: 5. There are 18 residues in the CDR3. Germline values: CDR1 LGHNA, CDR2 YNFKEQ. CDR3 nucleotide sequence: TGTGCCAGCAGCCAAGTTCTAGCGGGGGGGCTGAGCACAGATACGCAGTATTTT. Its translation is CASSQVLAGGLSTDTQYF.

The CDR3 region is CASSYWRGDSPLHF. The CDR3 DNA follows: TGTGCCAGCAGTTACTGGCGGGGGGACTCACCCCTCCACTTT. The J gene is TRBJ1-6, the V gene TRBV6-5; D possibly corresponds to TRBD1 (5 bases). Germline values: CDR1 MNHEY, CDR2 SVGAGI. This CDR3 spans 14 amino acids. The germline V and J ends were trimmed by 1 base and 10 bases, with 11 bases remaining between them.

The genes are TRBV2 and TRBJ1-5, with D unresolved. The CDR3 loop spans 15 amino acids. The V end lost 3 bases, the J end lost 7 bases, and 16 bases lay between the germline ends. The germline V gene has CDR1 SNHLY and CDR2 FYNNEI. The CDR3 DNA reads TGTGCCAGCAGTGAGGATGGTGGCAGCTCACAGCCCCAGCATTTT. Encoded protein: CASSEDGGSSQPQHF.

The genes are TRBV15 and TRBJ2-7, with a tentative D call TRBD1 (6 bases). The germline V gene has CDR1 LNHNV and CDR2 YYDKDF (reference sequence). This CDR3 contains 15 residues. The ends were cut back, 0 bases at V and 3 bases at J, with 12 bases in the middle. Here the CDR3 reads CATSRDPGVSYEQYF. The CDR3 bases are TGTGCCACCAGCAGAGACCCAGGGGTGAGCTACGAGCAGTACTTC.

This clone was counted between two and nine times. The same CDR3 can be traced to other DNA sequences in this sample. V and J are TRBV25-1 and TRBJ1-6; D possibly corresponds to TRBD1 (5 bases). Per germline, CDR1 MGHDK and CDR2 SYGVNS. V lost 6 bases and J 7 bases, leaving 13 bases between the germline ends. The CDR3 totals 14 residues. The DNA of the CDR3 is TGTGCCAGCAGCGCCGGGACTGGGAATTCACCCCTCCACTTT. It codes for CASSAGTGNSPLHF.

This chain joins TRBV2 and TRBJ2-5; D is possibly TRBD2 (5 bases). The CDR3 covers 13 residues. Looked up from germline, CDR1 is SNHLY and CDR2 is FYNNEI. Trimming cost V 6 bases and J 2 bases, with 10 bases left between them. CDR3 coding DNA: TGTGCCAGCAGACGGACTTCTCAAGAGACCCAGTACTTC. Its translation is CASRRTSQETQYF.

J is TRBJ2-5 and V is TRBV5-6; D remains unclear. Looked up from germline, CDR1 is SGHDT and CDR2 is YYEEEE. The CDR3 runs to 13 residues. V lost 4 bases and J lost 3, with 10 bases in between. In DNA form, the CDR3 reads TGTGCCAGCAGCAGACACCCTGAAGAGACCCAGTACTTC. Translation gives CASSRHPEETQYF. Based on the CDR3 plus reference TRBV5-6 and TRBJ2-5, the full variable domain is DAGVTQSPTHLIKTRGQQVTLRCSPKSGHDTVSWYQQALGQGPQFIFQYYEEEERQRGNFPDRFSGHQFPNYSSELNVNALLLGDSALYLCASSRHPEETQYFGPGTRLLVL.